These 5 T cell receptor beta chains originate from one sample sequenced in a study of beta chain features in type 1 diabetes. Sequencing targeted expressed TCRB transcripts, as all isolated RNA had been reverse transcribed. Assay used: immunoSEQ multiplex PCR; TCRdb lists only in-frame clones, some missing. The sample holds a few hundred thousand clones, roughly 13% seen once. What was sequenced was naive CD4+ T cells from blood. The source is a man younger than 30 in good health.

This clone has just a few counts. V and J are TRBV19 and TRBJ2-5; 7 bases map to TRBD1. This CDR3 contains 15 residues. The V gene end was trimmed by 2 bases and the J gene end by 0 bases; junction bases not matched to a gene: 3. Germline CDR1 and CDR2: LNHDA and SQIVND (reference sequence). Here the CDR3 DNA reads TGTGCCAGTAGTATAAGGGGGCAGAACCAAGAGACCCAGTACTTC. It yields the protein CASSIRGQNQETQYF.

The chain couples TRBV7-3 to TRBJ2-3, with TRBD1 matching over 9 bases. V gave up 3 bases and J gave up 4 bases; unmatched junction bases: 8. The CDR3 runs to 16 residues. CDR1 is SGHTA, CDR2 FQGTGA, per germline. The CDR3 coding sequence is TGTGCCAGCAGCTTCAGTCCGGGACAGGGCGCAGATACGCAGTATTTT. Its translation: CASSFSPGQGADTQYF.

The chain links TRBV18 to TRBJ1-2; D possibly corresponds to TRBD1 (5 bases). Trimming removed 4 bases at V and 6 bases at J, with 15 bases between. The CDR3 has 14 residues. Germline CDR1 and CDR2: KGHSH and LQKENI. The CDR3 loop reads CASSHSEGRNGYTF. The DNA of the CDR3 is TGTGCCAGCTCACATTCGGAGGGGAGGAATGGCTACACCTTC.

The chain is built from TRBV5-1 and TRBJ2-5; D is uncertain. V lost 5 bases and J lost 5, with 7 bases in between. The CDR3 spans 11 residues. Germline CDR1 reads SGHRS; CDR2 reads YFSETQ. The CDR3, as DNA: TGCGCCAGCAGTAATCGGGAGACCCAGTACTTC. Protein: CASSNRETQYF.

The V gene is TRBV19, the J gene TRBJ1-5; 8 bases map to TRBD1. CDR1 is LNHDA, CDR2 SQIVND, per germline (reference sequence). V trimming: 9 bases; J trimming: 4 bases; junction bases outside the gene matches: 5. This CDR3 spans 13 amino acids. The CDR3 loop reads CASRDRINQPQHF. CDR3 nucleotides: TGTGCCAGCCGGGACAGGATAAATCAGCCCCAGCATTTT.